Sequencing of this T cell receptor (beta chain) was carried out in a study of siplizumab effects on memory and regulatory T cells. The study, taken as a whole, reports: In unstimulated cells, naive T cells appeared more diverse than memory T cells and seemed major alloresponse contributors.

The CDR3 is 20 residues long. Germline loops: CDR1 SSHAT, CDR2 FNYEAQ (reference sequence). The ends were cut back, 4 bases at V and 4 bases at J, with 30 bases in the middle. The table came from immunoSEQ multiplex PCR; TCRdb's copy has only in-frame clones and leaves some out. The sample lists about 120,000 clones; about 93% were seen once. The sample holds one count of this clone. Its matching antigen is unknown. V and J are TRBV7-7 and TRBJ2-3; TRBD2 might be the D (6 bases). This receptor was obtained from a human donor in good health. The sequenced sample was non-Treg CD4+ T cells sorted from blood. CDR3 region: CASSSERRVSRTETADTQYF. As DNA, the CDR3 is TGTGCCAGCAGCTCAGAAAGGAGGGTCAGCCGAACAGAAACGGCAGATACGCAGTATTTT.